The 20 T cell receptor beta chains listed next were all sequenced from one sample in a study of T-cell memory formation after mild COVID-19. TCRdb used MiXCR to reprocess the 5' RACE reads, holding one entry per CDR3 protein. Of over 55,000 distinct CDR3 sequences in the sample, 9% to 15% are singletons; the top ten hold about 25%. Sequenced: PBMCs or a T cell subset sorted from them (not recorded which). These receptor sequences come from a man younger than 30 who had mild COVID-19 (a few samples of this study predate the infection). Cell type and time point are not known.

This clonotype was recorded a few times. The genes are TRBV6-1 and TRBJ2-3; 11 positions match TRBD2. CDR3 length: 16 amino acids. Germline V gene sequence: CDR1 MNHNS, CDR2 SASEGT. V was clipped by 7 bases and J by 1 base; unmatched bases: 7. The CDR3 loop reads CASTTLLAGGTDTQYF. In DNA form, the CDR3 reads TGTGCCAGCACAACTTTACTAGCGGGGGGCACAGATACGCAGTATTTT.

The rearrangement joins TRBV4-3 to TRBJ2-3, with 8 bases aligning to TRBD2. The V gene's germline CDR1 is LGHNA and CDR2 YSLEER. J was trimmed by 5 bases and V by 0 bases; bases with no gene match: 10. This CDR3 contains 17 residues. This CDR3 is CASSQDFAGGAGDTQYF. The CDR3 nucleotides read TGCGCCAGCAGCCAAGATTTTGCCGGGGGGGCGGGAGATACGCAGTATTTT.

This clonotype appeared once. One end of the junction fails to match germline, which may point to a read error. This chain uses TRBV7-2 with TRBJ1-1, with no clear D. CDR1 is SGHTA and CDR2 is FQGNSA in the germline V gene. CDR3 length: 13 residues. The CDR3 reads CDSSSHHGTEAFF. CDR3 in DNA: TGTGACAGCAGCTCCCATCACGGCACTGAAGCTTTCTTT. The full variable domain, in which reference TRBV7-2 and TRBJ1-1 provide the parts outside the CDR3, is GAGVSQSPSNKVTEKGKDVELRCDPISGHTALYWYRQSLGQGLEFLIYFQGNSAPDKSGLPSDRFSAERTGGSVSTLTIQRTQQEDSAVYLCDSSSHHGTEAFFGQGTRLTVV.

The rearrangement joins TRBV29-1 to TRBJ2-5; D gene ambiguous. With 3 bases removed from V and 5 bases from J, the gap between germline ends came to 10 bases. The CDR3 length is 12 residues. Germline lookup yields CDR1 SQVTM and CDR2 ANQGSEA. The CDR3 here is CSVDLAAETQYF. In DNA form, the CDR3 reads TGCAGCGTTGACTTGGCAGCTGAGACCCAGTACTTC. Variable domain in full (rest from reference TRBV29-1 and TRBJ2-5): SAVISQKPSRDICQRGTSLTIQCQVDSQVTMMFWYRQQPGQSLTLIATANQGSEATYESGFVIDKFPISRPNLTFSTLTVSNMSPEDSSIYLCSVDLAAETQYFGPGTRLLVL.

The chain recombines TRBV7-9 with TRBJ1-1; D ambiguous. Germline CDR1 SEHNR, CDR2 FQNEAQ (reference sequence). The CDR3 is 12 residues long. The germline V and J ends were trimmed by 5 bases and 3 bases, with 7 bases remaining between them. The CDR3 spells CASSPWDTEAFF. The CDR3 coding sequence is TGTGCCAGCAGCCCGTGGGACACTGAAGCTTTCTTT.

The gene calls are TRBV19 and TRBJ2-2; perhaps TRBD2 as D (7 bases). The V gene's germline CDR1 is LNHDA and CDR2 SQIVND (reference sequence). The CDR3 loop spans 16 amino acids. V was cut by 3 bases and J by 3 bases, with 14 bases left in between. CDR3 region: CASSIGRGGDTGELFF. The CDR3, as DNA: TGTGCCAGTAGTATCGGTAGAGGGGGGGACACCGGGGAGCTGTTTTTT.

This clonotype was seen repeatedly, ten times or more. The V call is TRBV7-2, the J call TRBJ2-7; 9 bases align to TRBD1. Losses at the gene ends were 4 bases for V and 5 bases for J; bases not matched to a gene: 12. From germline, CDR1 is SGHTA and CDR2 FQGNSA. CDR3 length: 16 amino acids. The CDR3 sequence is CASSSQAGTGLHEQYF. In DNA form, the CDR3 reads TGTGCCAGCAGCTCCCAAGCCGGGACAGGGTTACACGAGCAGTACTTC.

The CDR3: CASSLANTDTQYF. CDR3 coding DNA: TGTGCCAGCAGCTTAGCGAACACAGATACGCAGTATTTT. This chain joins TRBV7-3 and TRBJ2-3; D is unclear. With 2 bases removed from V and 2 bases from J, the gap between germline ends came to 5 bases. Germline values: CDR1 SGHTA, CDR2 FQGTGA. This CDR3 is built from 13 residues.

The chain carries TRBV7-2 and TRBJ1-6, with no clear D. With 3 bases removed from V and 9 bases from J, the gap between germline ends came to 15 bases. Germline CDR1 is SGHTA and CDR2 is FQGNSA. The CDR3 sequence is 15 residues long. The CDR3 region has the DNA TGTGCCAGCAGCTTTTGGTCAAGGATGGGTTCACCCCTCCACTTT. Translating gives CASSFWSRMGSPLHF. The variable domain in full, completed from reference TRBV7-2 and TRBJ1-6, reads GAGVSQSPSNKVTEKGKDVELRCDPISGHTALYWYRQSLGQGLEFLIYFQGNSAPDKSGLPSDRFSAERTGGSVSTLTIQRTQQEDSAVYLCASSFWSRMGSPLHFGNGTRLTVT.

The CDR3 sequence: CASSPLGLAGRNEQFF. Here the CDR3 DNA reads TGTGCCAGCTCACCACTAGGACTAGCGGGGAGGAATGAGCAGTTCTTC. The chain joins TRBV18 to TRBJ2-1; 12 bases align to TRBD2. Germline assignment: CDR1 KGHSH and CDR2 LQKENI. CDR3 length: 16 residues. J gave up 7 bases and V 1 base, and 5 bases lay outside the gene matches.

This chain joins TRBV18 and TRBJ1-2, with 8 bases aligning to TRBD1. V lost 5 bases to trimming and J lost 0 bases; unmatched junction nucleotides: 8. The germline V gene encodes CDR1 KGHSH and CDR2 LQKENI. CDR3 length: 16 residues. CDR3 in amino acids: CASSSRGQVANYGYTF. CDR3 nucleotide sequence: TGTGCCAGCTCATCGAGGGGACAGGTAGCTAACTATGGCTACACCTTC.

The chain has TRBV3-1 and TRBJ2-3, with 7 bases identical to TRBD2. The CDR3 length is 16 residues. J lost 1 base, V lost 2 bases, and 6 bases had no gene match. Germline CDR1 reads LGHDT; CDR2 reads YNNKEL (reference sequence). This chain's CDR3 is CASSQLERDRTDTQYF. The CDR3 nucleotides read TGTGCCAGCAGCCAACTAGAGCGGGACCGCACAGATACGCAGTATTTT.

This clonotype was seen a few times. This rearrangement joins TRBV7-2 to TRBJ1-5; no firm D call. The CDR3 contains 15 residues. The V end was cut by 3 bases, the J end by 2 bases, with 11 bases between. Germline V lookup: CDR1 SGHTA, CDR2 FQGNSA. The CDR3 region is CASSFGSRGNQPQHF. CDR3 DNA sequence: TGTGCCAGCAGCTTTGGTAGTCGGGGCAATCAGCCCCAGCATTTT.

Ten or more counts support this clonotype. The chain has TRBV3-1 and TRBJ2-7; the match to TRBD2 covers 9 bases. This CDR3 contains 13 residues. The V and J ends lost 4 bases and 5 bases, in that order; junction bases with no gene match: 3. Germline V gene lookup returns CDR1 LGHDT and CDR2 YNNKEL (reference sequence). CDR3 region: CASSPSGVNEQYV. The CDR3 nucleotides read TGTGCCAGCAGCCCTAGCGGGGTCAACGAGCAGTACGTC.

Ten or more counts support this clonotype. The genes are TRBV7-2 and TRBJ2-7; D not resolved. The CDR3 length is 13 residues. CDR1 is SGHTA, CDR2 FQGNSA, per germline. Trimming took 1 base from V and 2 from J, leaving 6 bases between them. The chain's CDR3 is CASSLVETYEQYF. Written as DNA, the CDR3 is TGTGCCAGCAGCTTAGTCGAAACCTACGAGCAGTACTTC.

This clonotype was recorded a few times. V is TRBV20-1 and J is TRBJ1-6; D is undetermined. V was pared by 3 bases and J by 7 bases, with 13 bases between. In germline, CDR1 is DFQATT, CDR2 SNEGSKA (reference sequence). CDR3 length: 14 residues. CDR3 DNA: TGCAGTGCTAGCCAGGATTCTGGAAATTCACCCCTCCACTTT. Its translation: CSASQDSGNSPLHF.

In this sample, this clonotype turned up many times. The chain joins TRBV20-1 to TRBJ2-7, with unresolved D. The CDR3 extends over 11 amino acids. V was pared by 0 bases and J by 3 bases, with 3 bases between. Germline loops: CDR1 DFQATT, CDR2 SNEGSKA (reference sequence). Written as DNA, the CDR3 is TGCAGTGCTAGAGAGGGCTACGAGCAGTACGTC. This sequence encodes CSAREGYEQYV.

Many counts were recorded for this clonotype. The rearrangement links TRBV11-2 to TRBJ2-1, with TRBD2 as a possible D gene (5 bases). This CDR3 spans 16 amino acids. Germline CDR1 and CDR2: SGHAT and FQNNGV. The ends were cut back, 3 bases at V and 0 bases at J, with 12 bases in the middle. CDR3 sequence: CASSFRPDSSYNEQFF. The DNA of the CDR3 is TGTGCCAGCAGCTTCCGACCGGACTCCTCCTACAATGAGCAGTTCTTC.

This chain links TRBV7-2 with TRBJ2-1; D might be TRBD1 or TRBD2, each matching 5 bases. The CDR3 consists of 15 residues. Germline loops: CDR1 SGHTA, CDR2 FQGNSA. V gave up 5 bases and J gave up 10 bases, with 21 bases separating them. DNA of the CDR3: TGTGCCAGCAGCCAAGGCCGGGACCAGGGATACGAGCAGTTCTTC. Residues: CASSQGRDQGYEQFF.

The chain uses TRBV12-3 or TRBV12-4 and TRBJ2-3, with 10 bases aligning to TRBD2. J lost 4 bases, V lost 6 bases, and 7 bases had no gene match. This CDR3 is 15 amino acids long. The CDR3 reads CASRASGSHPDTQYF. The CDR3, as DNA: TGTGCCAGCAGAGCTAGCGGGAGTCACCCAGATACGCAGTATTTT.